In this sample, the clone carrying this T cell receptor (beta chain) turned up many times. This sample's TCRbeta library carried unique molecular identifier barcodes. From the PCR reads, TCRdb called clonotypes with MiXCR, one entry per CDR3 protein. The data contain around 92,000 distinct CDR3 sequences, 9% to 15% of them singletons. The CDR3 length is 11 residues. V lost 4 bases, J lost 7 bases, and 8 bases lay in between. Germline V gives CDR1 SGHRS, CDR2 YFSETQ. The sample belongs to a study of T-cell reconstitution after alpha-beta-depleted transplantation in children. The receptor was isolated from a human donor who donated a stem cell graft to a child with inherited bone marrow failure. The chain recombines TRBV5-1 with TRBJ2-5, with D uncertain. Material: PBMCs from the stem cell graft donor, obtained from the stem cell graft. CDR3 amino acids: CASSGWGTQYF. The CDR3 DNA sequence: TGCGCCAGCAGCGGGTGGGGGACCCAGTACTTC. Full variable domain (missing parts from reference TRBV5-1 and TRBJ2-5): KAGVTQTPRYLIKTRGQQVTLSCSPISGHRSVSWYQQTPGQGLQFLFEYFSETQRNKGNFPGRFSGRQFSNSRSEMNVSTLELGDSALYLCASSGWGTQYFGPGTRLLVL.